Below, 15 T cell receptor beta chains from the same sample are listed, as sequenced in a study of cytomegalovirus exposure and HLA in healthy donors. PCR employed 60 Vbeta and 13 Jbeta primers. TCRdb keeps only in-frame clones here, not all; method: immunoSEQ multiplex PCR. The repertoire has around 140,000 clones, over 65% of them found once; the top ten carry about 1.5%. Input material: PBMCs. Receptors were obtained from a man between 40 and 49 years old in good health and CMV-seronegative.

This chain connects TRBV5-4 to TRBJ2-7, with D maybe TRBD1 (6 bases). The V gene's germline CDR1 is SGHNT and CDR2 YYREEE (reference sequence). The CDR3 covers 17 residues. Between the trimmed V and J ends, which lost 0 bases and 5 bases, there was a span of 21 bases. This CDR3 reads CASSLDSWTAGGNEQYF. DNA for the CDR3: TGTGCCAGCAGCTTGGATAGTTGGACAGCCGGTGGTAACGAGCAGTACTTC.

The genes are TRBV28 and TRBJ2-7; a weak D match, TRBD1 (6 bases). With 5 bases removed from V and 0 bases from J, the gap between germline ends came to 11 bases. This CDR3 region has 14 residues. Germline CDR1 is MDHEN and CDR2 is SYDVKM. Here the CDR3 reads CASSIHRDSYEQYF. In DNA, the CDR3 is TGTGCCAGCAGTATTCACAGGGACTCCTACGAGCAGTACTTC.

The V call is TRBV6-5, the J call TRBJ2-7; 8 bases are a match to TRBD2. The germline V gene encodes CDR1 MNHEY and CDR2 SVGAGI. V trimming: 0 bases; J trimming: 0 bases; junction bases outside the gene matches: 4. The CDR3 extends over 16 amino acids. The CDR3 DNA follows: TGTGCCAGCAGTTACTCAGCGGGGGCCTACTCCTACGAGCAGTACTTC. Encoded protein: CASSYSAGAYSYEQYF.

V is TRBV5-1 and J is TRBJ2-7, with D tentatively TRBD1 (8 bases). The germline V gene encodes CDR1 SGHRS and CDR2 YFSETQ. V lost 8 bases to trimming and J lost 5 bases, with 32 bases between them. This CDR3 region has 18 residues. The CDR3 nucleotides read TGCGCCAGTCGGGTACGGGCAGGGGGCTTGCGGGAGAGTGACGAGCAGTACTTC. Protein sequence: CASRVRAGGLRESDEQYF.

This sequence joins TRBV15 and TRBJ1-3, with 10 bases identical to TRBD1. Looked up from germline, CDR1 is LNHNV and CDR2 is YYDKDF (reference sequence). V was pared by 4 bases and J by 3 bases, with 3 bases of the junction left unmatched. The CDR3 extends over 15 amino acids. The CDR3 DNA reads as TGTGCCACCAGCATGGACAGGGGGATTGGAAACACCATATATTTT. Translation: CATSMDRGIGNTIYF.

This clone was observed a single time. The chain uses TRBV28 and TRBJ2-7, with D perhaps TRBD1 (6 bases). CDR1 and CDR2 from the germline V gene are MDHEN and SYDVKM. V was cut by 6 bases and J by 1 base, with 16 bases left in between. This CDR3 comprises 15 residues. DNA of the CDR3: TGTGCCAGCAGCGGGACAAAAATAGAGTCCTACGAGCAGTACTTC. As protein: CASSGTKIESYEQYF. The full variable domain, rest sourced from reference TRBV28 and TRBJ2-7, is DVKVTQSSRYLVKRTGEKVFLECVQDMDHENMFWYRQDPGLGLRLIYFSYDVKMKEKGDIPEGYSVSREKKERFSLILESASTNQTSMYLCASSGTKIESYEQYFGPGTRLTVT.

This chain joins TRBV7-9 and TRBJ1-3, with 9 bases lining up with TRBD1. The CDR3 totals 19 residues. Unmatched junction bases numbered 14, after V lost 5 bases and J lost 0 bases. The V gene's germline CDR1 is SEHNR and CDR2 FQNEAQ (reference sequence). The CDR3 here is CASSPLTQQGAFSGNTIYF. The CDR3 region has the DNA TGTGCCAGCAGCCCACTTACCCAACAGGGGGCCTTCTCTGGAAACACCATATATTTT.

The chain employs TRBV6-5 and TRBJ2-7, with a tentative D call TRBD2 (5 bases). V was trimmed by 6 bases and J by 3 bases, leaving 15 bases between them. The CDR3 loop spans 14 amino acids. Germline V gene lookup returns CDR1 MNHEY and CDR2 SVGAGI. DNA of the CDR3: TGTGCCAGCAGCTTCCGCGGAGGAAACTACGAGCAGTACTTC. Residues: CASSFRGGNYEQYF.

The CDR3 region has the DNA TGTGCCAGCAGCTTCGCTAGCGGGAGGAGCACAGATACGCAGTATTTT. As protein: CASSFASGRSTDTQYF. This chain joins TRBV7-6 and TRBJ2-3; 11 bases match TRBD2. The germline gives CDR1 SGHVS, CDR2 FNYEAQ. Unmatched junction bases numbered 2, after V lost 3 bases and J lost 0 bases. CDR3 length: 16 amino acids.

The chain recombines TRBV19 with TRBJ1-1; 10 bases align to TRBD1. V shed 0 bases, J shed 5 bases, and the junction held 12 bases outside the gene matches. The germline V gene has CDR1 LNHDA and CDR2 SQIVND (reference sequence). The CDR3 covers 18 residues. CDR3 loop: CASSIDPSGTGVRTEAFF. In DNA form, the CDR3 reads TGTGCCAGTAGTATAGATCCCTCAGGGACAGGGGTCAGGACTGAAGCTTTCTTT.

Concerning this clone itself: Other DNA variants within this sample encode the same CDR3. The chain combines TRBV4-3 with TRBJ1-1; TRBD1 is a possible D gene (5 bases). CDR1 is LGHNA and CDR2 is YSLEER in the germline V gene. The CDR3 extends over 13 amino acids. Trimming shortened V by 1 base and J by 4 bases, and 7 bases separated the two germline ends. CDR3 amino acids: CASSQGRGTEAFF. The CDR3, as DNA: TGCGCCAGCAGCCAAGGAAGGGGCACTGAAGCTTTCTTT.

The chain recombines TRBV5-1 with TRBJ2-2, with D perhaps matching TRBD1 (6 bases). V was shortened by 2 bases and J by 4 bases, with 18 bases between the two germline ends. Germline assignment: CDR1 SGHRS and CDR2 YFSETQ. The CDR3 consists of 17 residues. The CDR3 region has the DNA TGCGCCAGCAGCTTAAACAGGGCTTTGAGGAGCACCGGGGAGCTGTTTTTT. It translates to CASSLNRALRSTGELFF.

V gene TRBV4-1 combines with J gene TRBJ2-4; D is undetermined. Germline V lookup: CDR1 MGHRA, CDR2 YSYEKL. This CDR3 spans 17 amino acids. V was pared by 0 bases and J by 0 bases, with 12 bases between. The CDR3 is CASSQDLRRLAKNIQYF. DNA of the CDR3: TGCGCCAGCAGCCAAGATCTACGCAGACTAGCCAAAAACATTCAGTACTTC.

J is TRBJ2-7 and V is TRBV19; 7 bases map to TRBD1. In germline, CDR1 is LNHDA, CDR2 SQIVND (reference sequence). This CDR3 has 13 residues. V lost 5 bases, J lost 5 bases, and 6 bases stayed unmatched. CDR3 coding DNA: TGTGCCAGTAGTGTCTTACAGGGGCACGAGCAGTACTTC. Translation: CASSVLQGHEQYF.

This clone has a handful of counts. DNA of the CDR3: TGCGCCAGCAGCCAAGGCAGGGACTATAATTCACCCCTCCACTTT. This gives the protein CASSQGRDYNSPLHF. J is TRBJ1-6 and V is TRBV4-3, with D perhaps matching TRBD1 (5 bases). Trimming took 1 base from V and 3 from J, leaving 7 bases between them. Germline CDR1 and CDR2: LGHNA and YSLEER. The CDR3 totals 15 residues.